This T cell receptor beta chain was sequenced for a study of blood T cell repertoires in COVID-19. Study-wide background: The samples span acute and convalescent COVID-19 from the United States, Italy and Spain. In each case, the material was cDNA or gDNA derived from T cells, B-cell-depleted T cells, or PBMCs.

This clone is a singleton in its sample. Original handling: From reference gene primer amplification, estimates of nucleated cell counts were derived. Profiled with immunoSEQ multiplex PCR; TCRdb holds only in-frame clones, not every one. The V and J calls and the clone size are those of that table, but D and trimming were determined from the DNA. The data contain about 260,000 clones, 75% to 90% of them singletons. The CDR3 has 16 amino acids. V was cut by 4 bases and J by 1 base, with 13 bases left in between. Germline V CDR1 and CDR2: MNHNS, SASEGT. This TCR was sampled from a man in his thirties or forties with active or convalescent COVID-19. Sequenced sample: peripheral blood. This sequence joins TRBV6-1 and TRBJ2-2; D possibly corresponds to TRBD1 (5 bases). The CDR3 bases are TGTGCCAGCAGTGTATCTAGGGGCGGGAACACCGGGGAGCTGTTTTTT. Translated, it gives CASSVSRGGNTGELFF.